These T cell receptor beta chains were read from a single sample in a study of blood T cell repertoires in COVID-19. The table came from immunoSEQ multiplex PCR; TCRdb's copy has only in-frame clones and leaves some out. This table holds 85,000 to 100,000 clones, 80% found once. Sequencing was performed on peripheral blood. The receptor set was obtained from a middle-aged man who had recovered from COVID-19. Both conserved end residues are part of each CDR3. The order of the fields is J gene, V gene, CDR3 protein.

>TRBJ2-1|TRBV29-1
CSAASGSNEQFF
>TRBJ1-2|TRBV7-3
CASSPGSGGYTF
>TRBJ2-1|TRBV12-5
CASGRHSGGDQFF
>TRBJ2-3|TRBV6-5
CASSYSNLGPDTQYF
>TRBJ1-5|TRBV6-2/TRBV6-3
CASSYPRGTGNQPQHF
>TRBJ2-5|TRBV5-4
CASSLAREETQYF
>TRBJ2-1|TRBV5-1
CASSWSGTSGGNEQFF
>TRBJ2-3|TRBV6-2/TRBV6-3
CASSSGRDSRNTDTQYF
>TRBJ1-1|TRBV7-9
CASTNRQGATEAFF
>TRBJ1-3|TRBV11-2
CASSLDQNRGPGNTIYF
>TRBJ2-7|TRBV12-3/TRBV12-4
CASSLIDSYEQYF
>TRBJ1-6|TRBV15
CATSTDKTYNSPLHF
>TRBJ1-1|TRBV3-1/TRBV3-2
CASSQSGRTEAFF
>TRBJ2-1|TRBV3-1/TRBV3-2
CASSQSSLEQFF
>TRBJ1-2|TRBV5-1
CASSQDYYRGLLTF
>TRBJ2-1|TRBV7-9
CASSKGTSGRDKQFF
>TRBJ2-2|TRBV9
CASSARTGGGTGELFF
>TRBJ2-7|TRBV5-1
CASNQGTGPRRPYEQYF
>TRBJ2-3|TRBV14
CASSRLSGTDTQYF
>TRBJ1-1|TRBV25-1
CASAPAGRSEAFF